The entry below gives a single T cell receptor beta chain sequence along with its context. Its antigen is unidentified. V lost 0 bases to trimming and J lost 4 bases, with 11 bases between them. Germline-derived CDR1 and CDR2 are LNHNV and YYDKDF (reference sequence). The length of the CDR3 is 15 residues. The data were taken from a study of CD8+ T cells in alopecia areata. Described treatment: oral pan-JAK inhibitor, 5-10 mg twice daily. Study-level results: Both scalp clonality and the expanded CD8+ clones among the top 100 showed a significant decrease with tofacitinib.

It was cDNA, reverse transcribed from extracted RNA, that served as the sequencing template. TCRdb keeps only in-frame clones here, not all; method: immunoSEQ multiplex PCR. Altogether some 150,000 clones are present, roughly 63% being singletons, with the ten largest covering approximately 16%. V is TRBV15 and J is TRBJ2-3, with a weak D call TRBD2 (6 bases). The receptor was derived from a human donor with alopecia areata. The source material was CD4+ T cells sorted from blood, sampled at approximately week 55, from a patient treated with tofacitinib. The CDR3 DNA is TGTGCCACCAGCAGAGACAGGGAGGTTGCAGATACGCAGTATTTT. It encodes CATSRDREVADTQYF.